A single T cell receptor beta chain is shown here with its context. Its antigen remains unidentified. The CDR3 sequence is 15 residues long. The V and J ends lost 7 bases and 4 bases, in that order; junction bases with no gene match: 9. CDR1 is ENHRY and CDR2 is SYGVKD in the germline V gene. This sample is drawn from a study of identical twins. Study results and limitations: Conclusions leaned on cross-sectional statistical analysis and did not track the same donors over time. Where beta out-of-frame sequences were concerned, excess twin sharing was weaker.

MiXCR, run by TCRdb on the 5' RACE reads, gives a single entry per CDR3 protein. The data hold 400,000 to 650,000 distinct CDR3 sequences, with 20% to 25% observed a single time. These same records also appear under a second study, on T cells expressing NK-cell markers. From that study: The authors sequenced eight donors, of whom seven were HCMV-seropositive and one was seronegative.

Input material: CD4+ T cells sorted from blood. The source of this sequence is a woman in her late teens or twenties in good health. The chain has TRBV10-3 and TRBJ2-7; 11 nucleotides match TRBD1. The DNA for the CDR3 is TGTGCCATCACCCAGGACAGGGGGCGCGGGTACGAGCAGTACTTC. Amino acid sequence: CAITQDRGRGYEQYF.